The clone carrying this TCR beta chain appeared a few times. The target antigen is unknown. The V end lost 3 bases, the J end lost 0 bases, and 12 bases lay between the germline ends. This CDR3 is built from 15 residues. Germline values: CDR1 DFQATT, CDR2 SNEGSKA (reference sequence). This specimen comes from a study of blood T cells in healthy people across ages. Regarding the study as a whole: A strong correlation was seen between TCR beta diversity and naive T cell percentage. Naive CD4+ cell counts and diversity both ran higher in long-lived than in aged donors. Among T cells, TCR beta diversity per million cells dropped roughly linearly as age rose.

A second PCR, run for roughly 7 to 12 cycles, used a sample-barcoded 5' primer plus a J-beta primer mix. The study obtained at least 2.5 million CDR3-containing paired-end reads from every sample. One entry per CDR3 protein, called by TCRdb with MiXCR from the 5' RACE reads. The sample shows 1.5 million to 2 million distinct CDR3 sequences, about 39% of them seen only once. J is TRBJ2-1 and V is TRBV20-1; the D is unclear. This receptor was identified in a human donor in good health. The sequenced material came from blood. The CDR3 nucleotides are TGCAGTGCTAGTAACCGGGCAAGCTCCTACAATGAGCAGTTCTTC. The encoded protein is CSASNRASSYNEQFF.